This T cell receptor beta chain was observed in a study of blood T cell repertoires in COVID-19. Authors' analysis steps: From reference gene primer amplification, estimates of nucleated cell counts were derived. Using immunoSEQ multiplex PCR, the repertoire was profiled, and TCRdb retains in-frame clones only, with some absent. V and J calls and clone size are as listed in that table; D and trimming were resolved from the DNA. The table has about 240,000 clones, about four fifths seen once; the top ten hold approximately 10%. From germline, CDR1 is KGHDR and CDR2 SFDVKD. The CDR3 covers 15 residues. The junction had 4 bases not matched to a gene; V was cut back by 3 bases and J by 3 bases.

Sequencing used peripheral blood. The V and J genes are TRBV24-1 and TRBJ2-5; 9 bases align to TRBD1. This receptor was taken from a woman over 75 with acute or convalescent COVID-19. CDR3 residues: CATSDGGQGKETQYF. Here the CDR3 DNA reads TGTGCCACCAGTGATGGAGGACAGGGGAAAGAGACCCAGTACTTC.